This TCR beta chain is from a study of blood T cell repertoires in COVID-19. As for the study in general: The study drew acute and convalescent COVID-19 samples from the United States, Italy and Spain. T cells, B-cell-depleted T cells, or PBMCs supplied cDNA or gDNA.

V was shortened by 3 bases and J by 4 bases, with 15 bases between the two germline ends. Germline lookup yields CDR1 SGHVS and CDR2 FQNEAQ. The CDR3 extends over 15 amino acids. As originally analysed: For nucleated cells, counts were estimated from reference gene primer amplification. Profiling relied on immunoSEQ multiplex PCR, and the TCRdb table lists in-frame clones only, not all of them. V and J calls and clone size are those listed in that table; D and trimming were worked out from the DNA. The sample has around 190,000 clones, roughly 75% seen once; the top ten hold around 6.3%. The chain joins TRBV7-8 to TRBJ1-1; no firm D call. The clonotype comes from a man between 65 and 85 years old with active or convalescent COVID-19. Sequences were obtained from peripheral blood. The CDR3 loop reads CASSLTSGSGTEAFF. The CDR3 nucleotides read TGTGCCAGCAGCTTGACTTCGGGTTCGGGCACTGAAGCTTTCTTT. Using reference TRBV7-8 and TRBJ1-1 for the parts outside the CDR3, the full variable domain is GAGVSQSPRYKVAKRGQDVALRCDPISGHVSLFWYQQALGQGPEFLTYFQNEAQLDKSGLPSDRFFAERPEGSVSTLKIQRTQQEDSAVYLCASSLTSGSGTEAFFGQGTRLTVV.